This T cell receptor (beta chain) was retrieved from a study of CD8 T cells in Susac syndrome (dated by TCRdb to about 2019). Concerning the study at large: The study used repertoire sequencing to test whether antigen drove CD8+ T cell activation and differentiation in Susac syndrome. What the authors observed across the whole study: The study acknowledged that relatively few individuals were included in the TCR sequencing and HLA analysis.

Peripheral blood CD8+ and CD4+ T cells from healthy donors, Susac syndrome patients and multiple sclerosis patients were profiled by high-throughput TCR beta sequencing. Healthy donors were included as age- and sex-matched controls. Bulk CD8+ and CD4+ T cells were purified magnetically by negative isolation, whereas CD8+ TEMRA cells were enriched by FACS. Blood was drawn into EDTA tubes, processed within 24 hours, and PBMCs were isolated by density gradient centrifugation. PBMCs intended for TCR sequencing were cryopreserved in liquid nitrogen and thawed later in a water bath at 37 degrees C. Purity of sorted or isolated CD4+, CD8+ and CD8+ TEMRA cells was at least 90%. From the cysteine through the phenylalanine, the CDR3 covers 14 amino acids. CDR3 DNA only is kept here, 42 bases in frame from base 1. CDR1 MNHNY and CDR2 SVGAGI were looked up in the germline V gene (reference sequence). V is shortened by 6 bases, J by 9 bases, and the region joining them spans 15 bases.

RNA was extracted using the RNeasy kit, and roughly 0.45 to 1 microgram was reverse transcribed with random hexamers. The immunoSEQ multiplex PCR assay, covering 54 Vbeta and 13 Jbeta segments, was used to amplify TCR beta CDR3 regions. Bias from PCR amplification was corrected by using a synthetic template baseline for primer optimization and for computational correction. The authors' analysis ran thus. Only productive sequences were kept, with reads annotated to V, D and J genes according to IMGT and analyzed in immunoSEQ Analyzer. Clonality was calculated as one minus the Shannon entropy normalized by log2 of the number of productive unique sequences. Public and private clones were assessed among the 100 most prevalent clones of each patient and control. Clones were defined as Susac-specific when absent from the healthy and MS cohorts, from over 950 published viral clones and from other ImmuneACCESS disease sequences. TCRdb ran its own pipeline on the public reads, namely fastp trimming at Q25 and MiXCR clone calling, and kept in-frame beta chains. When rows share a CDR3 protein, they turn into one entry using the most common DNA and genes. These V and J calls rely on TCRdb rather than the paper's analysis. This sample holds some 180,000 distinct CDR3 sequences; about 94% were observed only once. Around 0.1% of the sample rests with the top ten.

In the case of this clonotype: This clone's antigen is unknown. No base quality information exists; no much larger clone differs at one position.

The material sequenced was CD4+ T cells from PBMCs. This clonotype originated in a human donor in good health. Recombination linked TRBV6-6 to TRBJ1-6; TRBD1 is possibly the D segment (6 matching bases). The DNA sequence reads TGTGCCAGCAGGCCGACAGGAGGCGGTTCACCCCTCCACTTT. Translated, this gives CASRPTGGGSPLHF.